The rows below give T cell receptor beta chains drawn from one sample of a study of regulatory T cells in long-lasting Graves disease. TCRdb redid the calling of the multiplex PCR reads with MiXCR, one entry per CDR3 protein. The sample contains approximately 250,000 distinct CDR3 sequences, about a sixth of which appear only once. This material consisted of peripheral blood mononuclear cells (PBMCs), taken at new diagnosis, from a patient treated with antithyroid drugs. The receptors here all came from a female donor with Graves disease. Each CDR3 is given with its conserved first and last residue. A D gene is named only where the DNA matches it firmly. Only part of the rows carry a size: once, few, many, or a class if the clone is expanded.

TRBV7-9	many	TRBD1	TRBJ2-5	CASSLASTGGGETQYF	TGTGCCAGCAGCTTAGCATCGACAGGGGGCGGGGAGACCCAGTACTTC
TRBV4-2	-	TRBD2	TRBJ2-1	CASSQASGKTYNEQFF	TGTGCCAGCAGCCAAGCAAGCGGGAAAACCTACAATGAGCAGTTCTTC
TRBV2	many	TRBD1	TRBJ1-2	CASSEDGQGRYGYTF	TGTGCCAGCAGTGAGGATGGACAGGGTAGATATGGCTACACCTTC
TRBV12-3/TRBV12-4	-	-	TRBJ2-5	CASGLLETQYF	TGTGCCAGCGGACTGCTGGAGACCCAGTACTTC
TRBV30	-	TRBD2	TRBJ2-7	CAWSGGRGRYEQYF	TGTGCCTGGTCCGGTGGGAGGGGCAGGTACGAGCAGTACTTC
TRBV19	many	-	TRBJ1-3	CASSKGLSGNTIYF	TGTGCCAGTAGTAAGGGGCTGTCTGGAAACACCATATATTTT
TRBV7-3	many	TRBD2	TRBJ2-1	CASSPGLADYNEQFF	TGTGCCAGCAGCCCCGGACTAGCGGACTACAATGAGCAGTTCTTC
TRBV6-5	many	-	TRBJ2-7	CASSYEGLVGNEQYF	TGTGCCAGCAGTTATGAGGGCCTCGTGGGAAACGAGCAGTACTTC
TRBV7-6	-	-	TRBJ2-5	CASSLQAYGETQYF	TGTGCCAGCAGCTTACAAGCGTACGGAGAGACCCAGTACTTC
TRBV24-1	many	-	TRBJ2-1	CATSDSGASVYNEQFF	TGTGCCACCAGTGATTCGGGGGCTAGCGTGTACAATGAGCAGTTCTTC
TRBV7-9	-	-	TRBJ2-1	CASSLAISTRRNEQFF	TGTGCCAGCAGCTTAGCGATTTCGACCCGCAGGAATGAGCAGTTCTTC
TRBV5-5	many	-	TRBJ2-1	CASSLTTVSYNEQFF	TGTGCCAGCAGCTTGACTACAGTCTCCTACAATGAGCAGTTCTTC
TRBV27	many	TRBD2	TRBJ2-4	CASSPLAGGGKNIQYF	TGTGCCAGCAGTCCGCTAGCGGGAGGGGGCAAAAACATTCAGTACTTC
TRBV19	many	TRBD1	TRBJ1-1	CASRSPQDRGLPEAFF	TGTGCCAGTAGATCCCCCCAGGACAGGGGGCTCCCTGAAGCTTTCTTT
TRBV15	many	-	TRBJ1-4	CATSMADEKLFF	TGTGCCACCAGCATGGCAGACGAAAAACTGTTTTTT
TRBV7-9	many	-	TRBJ2-5	CASSLARAETQYF	TGTGCCAGCAGCTTAGCCAGGGCAGAGACCCAGTACTTC
TRBV18	many	TRBD1	TRBJ2-1	CASSSPGTVALDEQFF	TGTGCCAGCTCGTCCCCGGGGACAGTCGCCTTGGATGAGCAGTTCTTC
TRBV6-1	-	TRBD1	TRBJ1-2	CATYEDRDYGYTF	TGTGCCACCTATGAAGACAGGGACTATGGCTACACCTTC
TRBV7-9	many	-	TRBJ1-4	CASSLPGTAAGNEKLFF	TGTGCCAGCAGCTTACCCGGGACCGCCGCGGGAAATGAAAAACTGTTTTTT
TRBV25-1	many	TRBD1	TRBJ1-2	CASSEQDRAYGYTF	TGTGCCAGCAGTGAGCAAGACAGGGCCTATGGCTACACCTTC
TRBV28	many	TRBD1	TRBJ1-1	CASSASGTVNTEAFF	TGTGCCAGCAGCGCATCCGGGACAGTGAACACTGAAGCTTTCTTT
TRBV27	many	TRBD1	TRBJ2-7	CASSLGRDPTGPTYEQYF	TGTGCCAGCAGTTTAGGAAGGGACCCGACAGGGCCAACCTACGAGCAGTACTTC
TRBV18	-	TRBD1	TRBJ1-2	CASSEDRVRGYGYTF	TGTGCCAGCTCAGAAGACAGGGTTAGGGGCTATGGCTACACCTTC
TRBV15	-	-	TRBJ1-5	CATSRARGPGQPQHF	TGTGCCACCAGCAGAGCTAGGGGCCCCGGTCAGCCCCAGCATTTT
TRBV9	few	-	TRBJ2-3	CASSVGGGDTDTQYF	TGTGCCAGCAGCGTAGGGGGCGGGGACACAGATACGCAGTATTTT
TRBV10-3	-	TRBD2	TRBJ2-2	CAISEGLAETGELFF	TGTGCCATCAGTGAGGGACTAGCGGAAACCGGGGAGCTGTTTTTT
TRBV12-5	many	-	TRBJ2-2	CASAPTWRNTGELFF	TGTGCTAGTGCTCCCACCTGGAGGAACACCGGGGAGCTGTTTTTT
TRBV28	many	TRBD1	TRBJ2-1	CASSLNRGNNEQFF	TGTGCCAGCAGTTTGAACAGGGGGAACAATGAGCAGTTCTTC
TRBV6-5	-	-	TRBJ2-4	CASSYAGALAKNIQYF	TGTGCCAGCAGTTACGCAGGAGCCCTAGCCAAAAACATTCAGTACTTC
TRBV12-3/TRBV12-4	-	TRBD2	TRBJ2-7	CASSFSGVSRNEQYF	TGTGCCAGCAGTTTTAGCGGGGTTAGCAGGAACGAGCAGTACTTC
TRBV12-3/TRBV12-4	many	TRBD1	TRBJ2-1	CASSPQGTDYNEQFF	TGTGCCAGCAGTCCCCAGGGGACAGACTACAATGAGCAGTTCTTC
TRBV10-3	many	-	TRBJ2-7	CAISEGATTYEQYF	TGTGCCATCAGTGAGGGGGCCACTACCTACGAGCAGTACTTC
TRBV29-1	many	-	TRBJ2-1	CSVWGAGREQFF	TGCAGCGTATGGGGTGCAGGCAGGGAACAGTTCTTC
TRBV3-1	many	TRBD2	TRBJ2-3	CASSQEMAERGSTDTQYF	TGTGCCAGCAGCCAAGAGATGGCCGAGCGGGGGAGCACAGATACGCAGTATTTT
TRBV7-6	many	-	TRBJ2-1	CASSPQTVTNEQFF	TGTGCCAGCAGCCCCCAGACTGTCACCAATGAGCAGTTCTTC
TRBV3-1	many	-	TRBJ1-4	CASSQKGLNEKLFF	TGTGCCAGCAGCCAAAAGGGGCTGAATGAAAAACTGTTTTTT
TRBV20-1	many	-	TRBJ2-7	CSARGSEDYEQYF	TGCAGTGCTAGAGGATCGGAAGACTACGAGCAGTACTTC
TRBV28	-	-	TRBJ2-2	CASSFQVSGELFF	TGTGCCAGCAGTTTTCAGGTCTCCGGGGAGCTGTTTTTT